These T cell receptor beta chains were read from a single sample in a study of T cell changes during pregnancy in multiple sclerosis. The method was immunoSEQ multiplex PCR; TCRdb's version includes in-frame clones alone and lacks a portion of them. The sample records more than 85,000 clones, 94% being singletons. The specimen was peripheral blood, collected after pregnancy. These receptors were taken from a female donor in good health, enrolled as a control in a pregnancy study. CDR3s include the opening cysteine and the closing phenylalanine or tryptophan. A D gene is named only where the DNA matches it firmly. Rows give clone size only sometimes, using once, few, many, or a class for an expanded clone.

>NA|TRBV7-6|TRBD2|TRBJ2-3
TGTGCCAGCAGCTTATTAGCGGGAGGCGAGTGGGATACGCAGTATTTT
CASSLLAGGEWDTQYF
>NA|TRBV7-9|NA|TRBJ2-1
TGTGCCAGCAGCTTTGGTAAAGGGGACAATGAGCAGTTCTTC
CASSFGKGDNEQFF
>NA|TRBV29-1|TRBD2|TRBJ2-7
TGCAGCGTTACTAGCGGGAGACCATACGAGCAGTACTTC
CSVTSGRPYEQYF
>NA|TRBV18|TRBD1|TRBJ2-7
TGTGCCAGCTCACAACCCGGGACAGGGGGCAGTTACGAGCAGTACTTC
CASSQPGTGGSYEQYF
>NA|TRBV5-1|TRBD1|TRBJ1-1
TGCGCCAGCAGCTTAGACAGGGGGATGAACACTGAAGCTTTCTTT
CASSLDRGMNTEAFF
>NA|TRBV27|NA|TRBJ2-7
TGTGCCAGCAGTTCTACAGGGGGGGCCGAGCAGTACTTC
CASSSTGGAEQYF
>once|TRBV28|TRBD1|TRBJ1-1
TGTGCCAGCAGGGGGGACAGGGGAGAGTCTGAAGCTTTCTTT
CASRGDRGESEAFF
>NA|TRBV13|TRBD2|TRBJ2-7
TGTGCCAGCAGCTCTGGGACTAGCGGCTACGAGCAGTACTTC
CASSSGTSGYEQYF
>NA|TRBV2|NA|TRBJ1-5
TGTGCCAGCAGTCCTGGAGTGGTCAATCAGCCCCAGCATTTT
CASSPGVVNQPQHF
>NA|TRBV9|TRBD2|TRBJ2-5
TGTGCCAGCAGCGGAGCGGGAGTGTTAGAGACCCAGTACTTC
CASSGAGVLETQYF
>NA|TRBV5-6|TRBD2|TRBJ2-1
TGTGCCAGCAGGCCGTGGGGGGGTTCCTACAATGAGCAGTTCTTC
CASRPWGGSYNEQFF
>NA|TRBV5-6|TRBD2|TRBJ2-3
TGTGCCAGCAGCTTTGTTCTAGCGGGAGGATGGAGCACAGATACGCAGTATTTT
CASSFVLAGGWSTDTQYF
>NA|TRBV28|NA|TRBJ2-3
TGTGCCAGCAGTTTAAGTAGAGATACGCAGTATTTT
CASSLSRDTQYF
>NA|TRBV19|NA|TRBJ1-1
TGTGCCAGTAGTACCTCAGGGTTGAACACTGAAGCTTTCTTT
CASSTSGLNTEAFF
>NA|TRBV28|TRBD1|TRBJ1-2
TGTGCCAGCAGCGTGACAGGGGATAATGGCTACACCTTC
CASSVTGDNGYTF
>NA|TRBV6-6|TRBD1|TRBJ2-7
TGTGCCAGCAGCCTCGACAGGGGCGAGCAGTACTTC
CASSLDRGEQYF
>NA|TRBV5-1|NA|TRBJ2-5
TGCGCCAGCAGCCCCGGACTCATTAAAGAGACCCAGTACTTC
CASSPGLIKETQYF
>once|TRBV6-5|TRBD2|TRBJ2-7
TGTGCCAGCAGTCGGGGGAGGGCCTACGAGCAGTACTTC
CASSRGRAYEQYF
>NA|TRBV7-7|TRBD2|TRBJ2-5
TGTGCTAGCAGGAGTCCGGGACTAGCGGGAATGACCCAGTACTTC
CASRSPGLAGMTQYF
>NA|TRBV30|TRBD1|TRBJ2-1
TGTGCCTGGAGAGAGGGGGCTGAGCAGTTCTTC
CAWREGAEQFF
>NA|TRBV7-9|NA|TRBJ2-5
TGTGCCAGCAGCTTAGCGGCGGGGAGGACCCAGTACTTC
CASSLAAGRTQYF
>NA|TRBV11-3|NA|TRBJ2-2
TGTGCCAGCAGCTTCCCAGGACACGGGGAGCTGTTTTTT
CASSFPGHGELFF
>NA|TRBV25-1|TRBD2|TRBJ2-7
TGTGCCAGCAGTGGAGCTAGCGGGAGGACCGCTCAGTACTTC
CASSGASGRTAQYF
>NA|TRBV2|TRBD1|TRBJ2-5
TGTGCCAGCAGTGGAAACACAGGGGTAGGCGAGACCCAGTACTTC
CASSGNTGVGETQYF
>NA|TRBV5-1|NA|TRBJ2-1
TGCGCCAGCAGCTTGGCCTCAGCGAATTACAATGAGCAGTTCTTC
CASSLASANYNEQFF
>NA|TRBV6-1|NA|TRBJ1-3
TGTGCCAGCACCGACAGGAGCTCTGGAAACACCATATATTTT
CASTDRSSGNTIYF
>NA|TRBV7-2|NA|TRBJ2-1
TGTGCCAGCAGCTCCCGTGGGGCATCGAATGAGCAGTTCTTC
CASSSRGASNEQFF
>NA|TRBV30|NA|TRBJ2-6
TGTGCCTGGAATACGGGAGAGGGCTCTGGGGCCAACGTCCTGACTTTC
CAWNTGEGSGANVLTF
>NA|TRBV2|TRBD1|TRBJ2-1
TGTGCCAGCAGGAGCCGGGACAGCTACAATGAGCAGTTCTTC
CASRSRDSYNEQFF
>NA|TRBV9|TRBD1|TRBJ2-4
TGTGCCAGCAGCGAGGGGGACAGCCTAGCCAAAAACATTCAGTACTTC
CASSEGDSLAKNIQYF
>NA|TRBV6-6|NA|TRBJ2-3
TGTGCCAGCAGTGCAGTTGTCGCCACCACAGATACGCAGTATTTT
CASSAVVATTDTQYF
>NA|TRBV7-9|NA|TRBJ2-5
TGTGCCAGCAGTATTCTGGGGGCAAAAAAAGAGACCCAGTACTTC
CASSILGAKKETQYF
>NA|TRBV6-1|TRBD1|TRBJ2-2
TGTGCCAGCAGCGTAGGACAGGGGGGCTGGCTGTTTTTT
CASSVGQGGWLFF
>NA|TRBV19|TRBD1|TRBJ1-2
TGTGCCAGCGGCCCCGGGACAGGGGAAGGGGGCTACACCTTC
CASGPGTGEGGYTF
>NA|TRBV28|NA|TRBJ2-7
TGTGCCAGCAGTTTAACTTCCCCAGGACACTACGAGCAGTACTTC
CASSLTSPGHYEQYF
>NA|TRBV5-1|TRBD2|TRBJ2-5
TGCGCCAGCAGCTTGGGAGCGGGAGGGCCATCGGAGACCCAGTACTTC
CASSLGAGGPSETQYF
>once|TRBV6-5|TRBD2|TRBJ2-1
TGTGCCAGCAGTTACGGACTAGCTGGATCCAATGAGCAGTTCTTC
CASSYGLAGSNEQFF
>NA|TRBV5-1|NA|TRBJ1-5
TGCGCCAGCAGCTTGGCCCAGGGGCAGCCCCAGCATTTT
CASSLAQGQPQHF
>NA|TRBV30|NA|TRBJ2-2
TGTGCCTGGAGTGTAAAGGGGGCCGGGGAGCTGTTTTTT
CAWSVKGAGELFF
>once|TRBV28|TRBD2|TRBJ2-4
TGTGCCAGCAGCCAGAAAGCGGGAGGGTCCTGGACCAAAAACATTCAGTACTTC
CASSQKAGGSWTKNIQYF
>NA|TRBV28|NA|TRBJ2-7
TGTGCCAGCAGTTTGAGCGGAGTCTACGAGCAGTACTTC
CASSLSGVYEQYF
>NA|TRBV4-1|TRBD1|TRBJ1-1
TGCGCCAGCAGCCAGCAAACGACAGGGGATACTGAAGCTTTCTTT
CASSQQTTGDTEAFF
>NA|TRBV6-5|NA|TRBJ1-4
TGTGCCAGCAGTGCCGGACAGTACCGTGAAAAACTGTTTTTT
CASSAGQYREKLFF
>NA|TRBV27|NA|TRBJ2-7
TGTGCCACCCAGCGAACCAGGGCCCCTGGGTACGAGCAGTACTTC
CATQRTRAPGYEQYF
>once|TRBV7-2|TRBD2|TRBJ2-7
TGTGCCAGCAGCTTATTACGCGGGAGTAAGTACGAGCAGTACTTC
CASSLLRGSKYEQYF
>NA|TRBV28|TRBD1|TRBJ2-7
TGTGCCAGCAGTCCCGGACAGGGGGGCGCCTACGAGCAGTACTTC
CASSPGQGGAYEQYF
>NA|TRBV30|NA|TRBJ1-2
TGTGCCTGGAATAGAGGGAGTATCAAGAATGGCTACACCTTC
CAWNRGSIKNGYTF